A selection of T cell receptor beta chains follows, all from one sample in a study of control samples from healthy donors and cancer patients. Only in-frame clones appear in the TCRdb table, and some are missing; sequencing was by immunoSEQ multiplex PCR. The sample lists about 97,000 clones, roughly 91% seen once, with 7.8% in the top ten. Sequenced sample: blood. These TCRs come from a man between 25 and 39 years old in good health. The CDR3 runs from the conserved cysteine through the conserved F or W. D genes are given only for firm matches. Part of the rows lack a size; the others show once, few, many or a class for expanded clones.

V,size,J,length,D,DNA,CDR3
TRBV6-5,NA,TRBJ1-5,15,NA,TGTGCCAGCAAAGATAACAGCGGGAGCAATCAGCCCCAGCATTTT,CASKDNSGSNQPQHF
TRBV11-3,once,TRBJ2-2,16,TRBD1,TGTGCCAGCAGCCCGCGGTCCAGGGGGCTGACCGGGGAGCTGTTTTTT,CASSPRSRGLTGELFF
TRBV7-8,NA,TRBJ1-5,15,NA,TGTGCCAGCAGCTTAGCGACCCAGGCAAATCAGCCCCAGCATTTT,CASSLATQANQPQHF
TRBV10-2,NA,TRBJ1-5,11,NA,TGCGCCAGCGGGGAGGCAGGGACCCAGCATTTT,CASGEAGTQHF
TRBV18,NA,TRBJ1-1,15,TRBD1,TGTGCCAGCTCACCCCTCGGACAGGGTCGCACTGAAGCTTTCTTT,CASSPLGQGRTEAFF
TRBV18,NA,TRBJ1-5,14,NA,TGTGCCAGCTCACCAGGGGCCGGCAATCAGCCCCAGCATTTT,CASSPGAGNQPQHF
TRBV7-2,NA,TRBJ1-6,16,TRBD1,TGTGCCAGCAGCTTAGAGGGGGCCATGGGATATTCACCCCTCCACTTT,CASSLEGAMGYSPLHF
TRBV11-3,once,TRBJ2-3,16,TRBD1,TGTGCCAGCAGCTTAGGTACAGGGGGCACAACAGATACGCAGTATTTT,CASSLGTGGTTDTQYF
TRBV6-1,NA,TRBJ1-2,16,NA,TGTGCCAGCAGTGAATTTTGGGGGGCGCGTCCCGATGGCTACACCTTC,CASSEFWGARPDGYTF
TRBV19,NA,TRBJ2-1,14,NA,TGTGCCAGTAGTATAGGAGGGTCCTACAATGAGCAGTTCTTC,CASSIGGSYNEQFF
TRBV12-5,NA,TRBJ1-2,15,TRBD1,TGTGCTAGATCGACAGGGGGACGATTGGACTATGGCTACACCTTC,CARSTGGRLDYGYTF
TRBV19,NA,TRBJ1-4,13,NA,TGTGCCAGTAGTACCGGGCTTAGGGAAAAACTGTTTTTT,CASSTGLREKLFF
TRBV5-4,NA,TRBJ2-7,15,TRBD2,TGTGCCAGCAGCTTGCAGCGGGGTGGCCCCCTCGAGCAGTACTTC,CASSLQRGGPLEQYF
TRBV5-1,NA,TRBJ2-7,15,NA,TGCGCCCGCAGCTCTGGGGGGGGCCGCCGGGACGAGCAGTACTTC,CARSSGGGRRDEQYF
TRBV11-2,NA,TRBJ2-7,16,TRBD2,TGTGCCAGCAGCTTCTGGACTAGCGGGAGCAGTTACGAGCAGTACTTC,CASSFWTSGSSYEQYF
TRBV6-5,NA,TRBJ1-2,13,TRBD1,TGTGCCAGCGGGGGACAGGGGGCGTTTGGCTACACCTTC,CASGGQGAFGYTF
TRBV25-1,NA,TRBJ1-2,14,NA,TGTGCCAGCAGCTCGCCCGGGGGCACCTATGGCTACACCTTC,CASSSPGGTYGYTF
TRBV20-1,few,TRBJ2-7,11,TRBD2,TGCAGTGCTAATGAGCGGGAAGGGATGTACTTC,CSANEREGMYF
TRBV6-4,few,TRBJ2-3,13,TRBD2,TGTGCCAGCAGTAGCGGGAGCCCAGATACGCAGTATTTT,CASSSGSPDTQYF
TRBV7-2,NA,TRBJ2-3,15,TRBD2,TGTGCCAGCAGCTTAACCGGACTAGCGGGAGATACGCAGTATTTT,CASSLTGLAGDTQYF
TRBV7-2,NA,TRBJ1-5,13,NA,TGTGCCAGCAGCCCAGGGGGCAATCAGCCCCAGCATTTT,CASSPGGNQPQHF
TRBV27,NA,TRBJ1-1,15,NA,TGTGCCAGCAGTCGACAGAAAGCTCCTTCCACTGAAGCTTTCTTT,CASSRQKAPSTEAFF
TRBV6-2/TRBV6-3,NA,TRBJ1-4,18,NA,TGTGCCAGCAGCTTTCACCCCGGTGCCCGACAGATGAATGAAAAACTGTTTTTT,CASSFHPGARQMNEKLFF